Below, 29 T cell receptor beta chains from the same sample are listed, as sequenced in a study of response to subunit inactivated influenza vaccine. TCRdb fed the RT-PCR reads into MiXCR, producing one record per CDR3 protein. The sample records about 310,000 distinct CDR3 sequences, about a fifth being singletons. This material consisted of PBMCs from blood, taken about 20 months after vaccination. The receptors derive from a man aged 50-75 years who received an inactivated influenza vaccine.

In this sample, this clonotype turned up a few times. The chain uses TRBV28 and TRBJ1-5; possibly TRBD1 for D (6 bases). V gave up 6 bases and J gave up 0 bases, with 15 bases separating them. The CDR3 totals 16 residues. The V gene's germline CDR1 is MDHEN and CDR2 SYDVKM. The CDR3 reads CASSPYRDYSNQPQHF. The CDR3 region has the DNA TGTGCCAGCAGCCCATACAGGGATTATAGCAATCAGCCCCAGCATTTT. The full variable domain, its missing parts supplied by reference TRBV28 and TRBJ1-5, is DVKVTQSSRYLVKRTGEKVFLECVQDMDHENMFWYRQDPGLGLRLIYFSYDVKMKEKGDIPEGYSVSREKKERFSLILESASTNQTSMYLCASSPYRDYSNQPQHFGDGTRLSIL.

This clonotype has ten or more counts. The chain carries TRBV7-2 and TRBJ2-1; D is undetermined. CDR1 and CDR2 (germline): SGHTA, FQGNSA. CDR3 length: 13 amino acids. Deletions cut 1 base from V and 4 bases from J, with 5 bases between. The CDR3 bases are TGTGCCAGCAGCTTAGTAAATTACAATGAGCAGTTCTTC. Its protein product is CASSLVNYNEQFF.

In this sample, this clonotype turned up once. J is TRBJ2-1 and V is TRBV6-2 or TRBV6-3, with D perhaps matching TRBD1 or TRBD2 (5 bases each). Germline V gene data show CDR1 as MNHEY and CDR2 as SVGEGT. Trimming took 3 bases from V and 2 from J, leaving 17 bases between them. The CDR3 is 17 residues long. CDR3 coding DNA: TGTGCCAGCAGTTATCATAGCAGGGAGAAGGCCTACAATGAGCAGTTCTTC. Amino acid sequence: CASSYHSREKAYNEQFF.

A word on this clonotype: The junction departs from the called germline gene at one end, perhaps through a read error. V is TRBV5-1 and J is TRBJ1-2; no definite D call. The germline V gene encodes CDR1 SGHRS and CDR2 YFSETQ. This CDR3 spans 15 amino acids. CDR3 sequence (DNA): TGCGCCAGCAGCTTGGCCGACGGAGCTAACTATAGCTACACCTTC. The encoded protein is CASSLADGANYSYTF.

The genes are TRBV19 and TRBJ1-5, with D possibly matching TRBD1 (6 bases). V dropped 6 bases and J dropped 6 bases, with 15 bases sitting between them. This CDR3 spans 14 amino acids. Looked up from germline, CDR1 is LNHDA and CDR2 is SQIVND (reference sequence). Here the CDR3 DNA reads TGTGCCAGTAGAGAGTGGGGGGCTGTTCAGCCCCAGCATTTT. Protein product: CASREWGAVQPQHF.

This sequence joins TRBV25-1 and TRBJ1-2, with 9 bases fitting TRBD1. CDR3 size: 16 residues. The germline gives CDR1 MGHDK, CDR2 SYGVNS. Trimming cost V 6 bases and J 4 bases; bases outside gene matches: 12. DNA of the CDR3: TGTGCCAGCAGCCCCCCCCGAGGACAGGGGAGCTATGGCTACACCTTC. Its translation is CASSPPRGQGSYGYTF.

This clonotype appeared a few times. This chain joins TRBV6-1 and TRBJ2-2, with D possibly matching TRBD1 (6 bases). CDR1 is MNHNS and CDR2 is SASEGT in the germline V gene. The germline V and J ends were trimmed by 6 bases and 5 bases, with 10 bases remaining between them. There are 13 residues in the CDR3. CDR3 sequence reads: CASRRTVTGELFF. The CDR3 DNA reads as TGTGCCAGCAGGCGGACAGTTACCGGGGAGCTGTTTTTT.

V and J are TRBV12-3 or TRBV12-4 and TRBJ1-6; D ambiguous. The V end was cut by 3 bases, the J end by 11 bases, with 8 bases between. The CDR3 runs 12 residues. CDR3 nucleotides: TGTGCCAGCAGTTTCGCGCCGGCACCCCTCCACTTT. Translated: CASSFAPAPLHF.

The V gene is TRBV28, the J gene TRBJ2-7; perhaps D is TRBD1 or TRBD2 (7 bases each). Germline CDR1 is MDHEN and CDR2 is SYDVKM. Deletions cut 6 bases from V and 4 bases from J, with 19 bases between. The CDR3 is made up of 15 amino acids. The CDR3 protein is CASSDRDYYLYEQYF. CDR3 nucleotides: TGTGCCAGCAGCGACAGGGACTATTATCTTTACGAGCAGTACTTC. Complete variable domain (other parts from reference TRBV28 and TRBJ2-7): DVKVTQSSRYLVKRTGEKVFLECVQDMDHENMFWYRQDPGLGLRLIYFSYDVKMKEKGDIPEGYSVSREKKERFSLILESASTNQTSMYLCASSDRDYYLYEQYFGPGTRLTVT.

This clonotype was observed at least ten times. The chain couples TRBV4-3 to TRBJ2-1; D remains ambiguous. Germline V CDR1 and CDR2: LGHNA, YSLEER. Deletions cut 1 base from V and 4 bases from J, with 2 bases between. The CDR3 contains 12 residues. The CDR3 region is CASSQGYNEQFF. The CDR3 DNA follows: TGCGCCAGCAGCCAAGGATACAATGAGCAGTTCTTC.

The sample holds a few counts of this clonotype. This chain joins TRBV9 and TRBJ2-1; 15 bases align to TRBD2. V was pared by 6 bases and J by 7 bases, with 5 bases of the junction left unmatched. Germline CDR1 is SGDLS and CDR2 is YYNGEE. CDR3 length: 15 residues. In nucleotides, the CDR3 is TGTGCCAGCACCCCCGGGACTAGCGGGAGGAATGAGCAGTTCTTC. This encodes CASTPGTSGRNEQFF.

The rearrangement links TRBV6-1 to TRBJ1-6; 8 positions agree with TRBD1. With 8 bases clipped from V and 9 bases from J, the junction kept 9 bases outside the gene matches. This CDR3 is 14 amino acids long. From germline, CDR1 is MNHNS and CDR2 SASEGT. The CDR3 sequence: CASGWGQEPSPLHF. CDR3 DNA: TGTGCCAGCGGATGGGGACAGGAGCCTTCACCCCTCCACTTT.

This clonotype occurred a few times. The chain recombines TRBV25-1 with TRBJ1-1; TRBD1 aligns across 7 bases. CDR3 length: 13 amino acids. CDR1 is MGHDK and CDR2 is SYGVNS in the germline V gene. Unmatched junction bases numbered 11, after V lost 9 bases and J lost 7 bases. This chain's CDR3 is CASTDRQQIEAFF. The CDR3 DNA reads TGTGCCAGTACGGACAGGCAGCAAATTGAAGCTTTCTTT.

This clonotype was observed a handful of times. The rearrangement joins TRBV5-1 to TRBJ2-1; no clear D. CDR3 size: 15 residues. The germline V gene has CDR1 SGHRS and CDR2 YFSETQ. Trimming shortened V by 4 bases and J by 2 bases, and 13 bases separated the two germline ends. CDR3 coding DNA: TGCGCCAGCAGCCGTGGGGAAAAAACCTACAATGAGCAGTTCTTC. It specifies CASSRGEKTYNEQFF. Supplemented by reference TRBV5-1 and TRBJ2-1, the full variable domain reads KAGVTQTPRYLIKTRGQQVTLSCSPISGHRSVSWYQQTPGQGLQFLFEYFSETQRNKGNFPGRFSGRQFSNSRSEMNVSTLELGDSALYLCASSRGEKTYNEQFFGPGTRLTVL.

This clonotype came up a few times. The V and J genes are TRBV7-2 and TRBJ2-7, with 9 bases matching TRBD1. The germline gives CDR1 SGHTA, CDR2 FQGNSA. The CDR3 is 15 amino acids. The V segment lost 0 bases and the J segment 3 bases; nucleotides outside the gene matches: 3. CDR3 bases: TGTGCCAGCAGCTTAGCGAAGGGACAGGGCTACGAGCAGTACTTC. Translated: CASSLAKGQGYEQYF.

This clonotype has a handful of counts. The J gene is TRBJ2-4, the V gene TRBV23-1; D is ambiguous. TRBV23-1 is noted as an ORF with a role that remains uncertain. Between the trimmed V and J ends, which lost 0 bases and 0 bases, there was a span of 9 bases. The CDR3 covers 16 residues. CDR3 loop: CASSQSANLAKNIQYF. For the CDR3, the DNA is TGCGCCAGCAGTCAATCGGCAAACCTAGCCAAAAACATTCAGTACTTC.

Only a few counts were recorded for this clonotype. The J gene is TRBJ2-7, the V gene TRBV28; 7 nucleotides line up with TRBD1. V was clipped by 1 base and J by 3 bases; unmatched bases: 9. The CDR3 runs to 16 residues. CDR1 is MDHEN, CDR2 SYDVKM, per germline. In DNA form, the CDR3 reads TGTGCCAGCAGTTTATTCCCTCCGGGACAGTACTACGAGCAGTACTTC. It encodes CASSLFPPGQYYEQYF. The full variable domain, in which reference TRBV28 and TRBJ2-7 provide the parts outside the CDR3, is DVKVTQSSRYLVKRTGEKVFLECVQDMDHENMFWYRQDPGLGLRLIYFSYDVKMKEKGDIPEGYSVSREKKERFSLILESASTNQTSMYLCASSLFPPGQYYEQYFGPGTRLTVT.

V gene TRBV10-2 combines with J gene TRBJ1-1; D unresolved. CDR3 length equals 14 residues. V was pared by 3 bases and J by 4 bases, with 12 bases between. Germline CDR1 is WSHSY and CDR2 is SAAADI. The CDR3 is CASSDTELSTEAFF. CDR3 DNA: TGCGCCAGCAGTGACACAGAGCTGAGCACTGAAGCTTTCTTT.

This clonotype has a handful of counts. This chain connects TRBV7-2 to TRBJ1-1; TRBD1 is a possible D gene (6 bases). There are 15 residues in the CDR3. In germline, CDR1 is SGHTA, CDR2 FQGNSA. V lost 5 bases to trimming and J lost 0 bases, with 13 bases between them. CDR3 nucleotides: TGTGCCAGCAGCAACAGGGTTTCGTTGAACACTGAAGCTTTCTTT. Translation: CASSNRVSLNTEAFF.

The chain employs TRBV6-1 and TRBJ2-1, with D possibly matching TRBD2 (5 bases). CDR1 MNHNS and CDR2 SASEGT come from the germline V gene. The CDR3 runs to 15 residues. V was shortened by 0 bases and J by 4 bases, with 10 bases between the two germline ends. The CDR3 bases are TGTGCCAGCAGTGAAGCGTCTAGCAGATACAATGAGCAGTTCTTC. As protein: CASSEASSRYNEQFF.

The V gene is TRBV5-4, the J gene TRBJ1-5; D is unresolved. This CDR3 contains 13 residues. In germline, CDR1 is SGHNT, CDR2 YYREEE (reference sequence). Trimming cost V 4 bases and J 7 bases, with 12 bases left between them. CDR3: CASSPGVRQPQHF. CDR3 in DNA: TGTGCCAGCAGCCCTGGGGTTCGGCAGCCCCAGCATTTT.

This chain joins TRBV12-3 or TRBV12-4 and TRBJ2-1; the match to TRBD1 covers 8 bases. The CDR3 extends over 16 amino acids. V was pared by 7 bases and J by 2 bases, with 10 bases of the junction left unmatched. CDR3 sequence: CASTQGDRITYNEQFF. The CDR3 DNA is TGTGCCAGCACCCAAGGGGACAGGATCACCTACAATGAGCAGTTCTTC.

A single count supports this clonotype. This chain links TRBV27 with TRBJ2-7, with D possibly being TRBD2 (5 bases). Germline CDR1 reads MNHEY; CDR2 reads SMNVEV (reference sequence). V dropped 6 bases and J dropped 4 bases, with 13 bases sitting between them. The CDR3 consists of 13 residues. In DNA, the CDR3 is TGTGCCAGCAGGCCACTGGGAGTGTACGAGCAGTACTTC. This sequence encodes CASRPLGVYEQYF.

The rearrangement uses TRBV12-3 or TRBV12-4 and TRBJ1-2; 7 nucleotides line up with TRBD1. V lost 4 bases and J lost 2; bases outside the gene matches: 7. This CDR3 comprises 15 residues. DNA of the CDR3: TGTGCCAGCAGTTCTAGGACAGGTGGGAACTATGGCTACACCTTC. Its translation is CASSSRTGGNYGYTF.

The chain recombines TRBV7-9 with TRBJ1-3; D unclear. This CDR3 is 12 amino acids long. Germline CDR1 is SEHNR and CDR2 is FQNEAQ (reference sequence). The V and J ends lost 7 bases and 4 bases respectively, with 8 bases between them. CDR3: CASTSAGNTIYF. Written as DNA, the CDR3 is TGTGCCAGCACCTCAGCCGGAAACACCATATATTTT.

This clonotype turned up a few times. The rearrangement links TRBV30 to TRBJ1-4; D is uncertain. Deletions cut 0 bases from V and 0 bases from J, with 11 bases between. The CDR3 is 16 amino acids. From germline, CDR1 is GTSNPN and CDR2 SVGIG (reference sequence). The CDR3, as DNA: TGTGCCTGGAGTGTCGGGATCGTGTCAACTAATGAAAAACTGTTTTTT. Amino acid sequence: CAWSVGIVSTNEKLFF.

The chain is built from TRBV11-2 and TRBJ2-4; D is perhaps TRBD2 (6 bases). The V end was cut by 5 bases, the J end by 13 bases, with 15 bases between. Germline loops: CDR1 SGHAT, CDR2 FQNNGV. This CDR3 has 12 residues. The CDR3 region is CASSPNGGVQYF. The CDR3 nucleotides read TGTGCCAGCAGCCCGAACGGGGGAGTGCAGTACTTC.

The chain carries TRBV10-1 and TRBJ2-3; no firm D call. V lost 4 bases and J 0 bases, leaving 11 bases between the germline ends. Germline V lookup: CDR1 WNHNN, CDR2 SYGVQD (reference sequence). CDR3 length equals 15 residues. CDR3 DNA sequence: TGCGCCAGCAGTGTGGATCTAGGCAGCACAGATACGCAGTATTTT. Protein sequence: CASSVDLGSTDTQYF.

This clonotype was seen more than once but under ten times. The V gene is TRBV28, the J gene TRBJ2-4, with D hard to call. V was trimmed by 7 bases and J by 0 bases, leaving 10 bases between them. The CDR3 has 14 amino acids. CDR1 and CDR2 (germline): MDHEN, SYDVKM. In DNA form, the CDR3 reads TGTGCCAGCAAAAGTCCACTAGCCAAAAACATTCAGTACTTC. Translation: CASKSPLAKNIQYF.